The clone carrying this TCR beta chain has only a few counts. This sample is part of a study of T cell responses to AZD1222 COVID-19 vaccine. The repertoire was sequenced with immunoSEQ multiplex PCR; TCRdb's copy has only in-frame clones and lacks some. The table shows tens of thousands of clones, with approximately 85% occurring only once. The CDR3 has 12 residues. CDR1 LGHNA and CDR2 YNFKEQ come from the germline V gene. The V gene lost 0 bases and the J gene lost 6 bases, with 6 bases spanning the gap. The V call is TRBV4-2, the J call TRBJ2-7; D possibly corresponds to TRBD2 (6 bases). The specimen comprised peripheral blood, sampled 28 days after the second AZD1222 dose. The source of this sequence is an adult who received the AZD1222 COVID-19 vaccine. CDR3 DNA: TGTGCCAGCAGCCAAGACGGGGGCGAGCAGTACTTC. Amino acids: CASSQDGGEQYF.